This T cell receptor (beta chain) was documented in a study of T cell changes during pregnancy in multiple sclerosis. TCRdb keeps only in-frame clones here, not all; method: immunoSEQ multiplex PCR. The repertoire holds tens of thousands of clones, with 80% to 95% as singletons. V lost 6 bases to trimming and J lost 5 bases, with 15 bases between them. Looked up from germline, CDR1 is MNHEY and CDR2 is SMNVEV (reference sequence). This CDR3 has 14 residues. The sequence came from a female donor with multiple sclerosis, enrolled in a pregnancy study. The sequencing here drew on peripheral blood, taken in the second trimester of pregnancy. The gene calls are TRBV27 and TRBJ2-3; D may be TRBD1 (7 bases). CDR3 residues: CASRILQGGDTQYF. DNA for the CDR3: TGTGCCAGCAGGATCCTCCAGGGGGGAGATACGCAGTATTTT.